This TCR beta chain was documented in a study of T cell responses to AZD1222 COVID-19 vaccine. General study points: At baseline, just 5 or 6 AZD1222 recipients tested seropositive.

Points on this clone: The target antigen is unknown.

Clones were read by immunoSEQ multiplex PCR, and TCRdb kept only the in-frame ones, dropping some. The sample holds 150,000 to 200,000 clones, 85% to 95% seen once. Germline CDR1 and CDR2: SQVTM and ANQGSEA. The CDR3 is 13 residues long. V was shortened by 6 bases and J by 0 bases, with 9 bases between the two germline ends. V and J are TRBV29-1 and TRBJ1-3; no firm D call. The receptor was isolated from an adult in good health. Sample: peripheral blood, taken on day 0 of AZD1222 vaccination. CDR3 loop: CSVTQISGNTIYF. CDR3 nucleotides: TGCAGCGTGACACAGATCTCTGGAAACACCATATATTTT. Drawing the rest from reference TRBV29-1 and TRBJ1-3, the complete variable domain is SAVISQKPSRDICQRGTSLTIQCQVDSQVTMMFWYRQQPGQSLTLIATANQGSEATYESGFVIDKFPISRPNLTFSTLTVSNMSPEDSSIYLCSVTQISGNTIYFGEGSWLTVV.